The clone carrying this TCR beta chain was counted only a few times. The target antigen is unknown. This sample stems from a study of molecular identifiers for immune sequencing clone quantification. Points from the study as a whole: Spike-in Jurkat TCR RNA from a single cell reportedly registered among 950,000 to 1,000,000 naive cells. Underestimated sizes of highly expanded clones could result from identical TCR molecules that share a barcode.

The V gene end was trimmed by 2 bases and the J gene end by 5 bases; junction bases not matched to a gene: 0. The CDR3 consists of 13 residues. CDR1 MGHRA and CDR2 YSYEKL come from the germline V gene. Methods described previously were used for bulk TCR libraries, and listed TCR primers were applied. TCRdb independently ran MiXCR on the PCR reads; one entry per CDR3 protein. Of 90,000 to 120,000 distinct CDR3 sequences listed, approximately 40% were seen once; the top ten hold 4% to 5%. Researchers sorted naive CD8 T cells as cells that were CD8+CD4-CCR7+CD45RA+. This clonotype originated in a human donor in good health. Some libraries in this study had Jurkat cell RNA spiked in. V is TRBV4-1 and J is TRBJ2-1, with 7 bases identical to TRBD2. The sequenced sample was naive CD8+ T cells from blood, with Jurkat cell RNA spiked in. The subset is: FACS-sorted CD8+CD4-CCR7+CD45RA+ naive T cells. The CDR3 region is CASSQSGDNEQFF. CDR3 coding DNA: TGCGCCAGCAGCCAAAGCGGGGACAATGAGCAGTTCTTC.